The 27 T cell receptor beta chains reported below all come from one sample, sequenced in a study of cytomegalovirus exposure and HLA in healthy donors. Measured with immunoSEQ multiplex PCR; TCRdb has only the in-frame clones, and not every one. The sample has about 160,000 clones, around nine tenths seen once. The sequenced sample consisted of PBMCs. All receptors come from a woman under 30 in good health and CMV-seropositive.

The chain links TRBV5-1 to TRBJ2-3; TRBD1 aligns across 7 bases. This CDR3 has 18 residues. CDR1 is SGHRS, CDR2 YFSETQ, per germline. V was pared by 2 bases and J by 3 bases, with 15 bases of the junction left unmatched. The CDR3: CASSLRLKGAGSTDTQYF. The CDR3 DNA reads TGCGCCAGCAGCTTACGACTGAAGGGGGCGGGTAGTACAGATACGCAGTATTTT.

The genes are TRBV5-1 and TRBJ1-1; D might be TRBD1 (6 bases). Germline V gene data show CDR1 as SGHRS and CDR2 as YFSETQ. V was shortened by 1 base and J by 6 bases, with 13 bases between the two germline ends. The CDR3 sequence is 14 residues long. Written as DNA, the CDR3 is TGCGCCAGCAGCTTGACAGCGGGGGGCCCTGAAGCTTTCTTT. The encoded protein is CASSLTAGGPEAFF.

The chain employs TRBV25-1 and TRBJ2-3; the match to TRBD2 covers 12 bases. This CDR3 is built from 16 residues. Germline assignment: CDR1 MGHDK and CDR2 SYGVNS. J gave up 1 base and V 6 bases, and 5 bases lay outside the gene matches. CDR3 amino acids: CASSGLAGTRTDTQYF. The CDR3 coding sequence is TGTGCCAGCAGCGGACTAGCGGGAACCCGCACAGATACGCAGTATTTT.

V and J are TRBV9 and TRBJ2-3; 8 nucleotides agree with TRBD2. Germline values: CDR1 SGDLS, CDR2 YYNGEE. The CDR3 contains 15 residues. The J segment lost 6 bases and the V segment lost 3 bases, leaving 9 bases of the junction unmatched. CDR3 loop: CASSDPGLGTDTQYF. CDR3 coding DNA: TGTGCCAGCAGCGACCCGGGACTAGGTACGGATACGCAGTATTTT.

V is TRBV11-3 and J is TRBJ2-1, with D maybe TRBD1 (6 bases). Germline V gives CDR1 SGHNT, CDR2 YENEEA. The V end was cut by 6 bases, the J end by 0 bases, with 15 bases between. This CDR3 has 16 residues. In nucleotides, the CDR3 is TGTGCCAGCAGAGCACAGGGACCTAGCTCCTACAATGAGCAGTTCTTC. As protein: CASRAQGPSSYNEQFF.

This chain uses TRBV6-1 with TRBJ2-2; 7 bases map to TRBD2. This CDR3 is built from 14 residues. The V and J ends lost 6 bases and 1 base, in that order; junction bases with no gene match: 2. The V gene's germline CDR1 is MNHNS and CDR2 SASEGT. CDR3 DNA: TGTGCCAGCAGATCTAGCGGGAACACCGGGGAGCTGTTTTTT. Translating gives CASRSSGNTGELFF.

The CDR3 loop is CASSLGAGMNTEAFF. As DNA, the CDR3 is TGTGCCAGCAGCTTAGGGGCAGGGATGAACACTGAAGCTTTCTTT. The chain has TRBV7-2 and TRBJ1-1; D perhaps matches TRBD1 (5 bases). Germline lookup yields CDR1 SGHTA and CDR2 FQGNSA. The V end was cut by 1 base, the J end by 0 bases, with 9 bases between. The CDR3 contains 15 residues.

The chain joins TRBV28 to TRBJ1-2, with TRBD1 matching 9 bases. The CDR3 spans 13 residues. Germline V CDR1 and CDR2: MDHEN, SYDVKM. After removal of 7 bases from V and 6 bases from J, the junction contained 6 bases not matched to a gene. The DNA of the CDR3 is TGTGCCAGCATTCTGGGACAGGGAAATGGCTACACCTTC. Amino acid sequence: CASILGQGNGYTF.

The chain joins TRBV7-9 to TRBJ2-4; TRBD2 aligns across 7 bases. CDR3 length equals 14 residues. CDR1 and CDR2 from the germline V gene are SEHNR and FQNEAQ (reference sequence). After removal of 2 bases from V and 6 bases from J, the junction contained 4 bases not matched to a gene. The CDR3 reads CASSLRASGNIQYF. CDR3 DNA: TGTGCCAGCAGCTTACGGGCTAGCGGAAACATTCAGTACTTC.

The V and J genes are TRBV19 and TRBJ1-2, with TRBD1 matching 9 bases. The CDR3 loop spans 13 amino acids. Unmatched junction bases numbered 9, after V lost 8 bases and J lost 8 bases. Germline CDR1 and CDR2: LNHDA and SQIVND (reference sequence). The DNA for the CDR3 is TGTGCCAGTGAACAGGGGGCCCACAAGGGCTACACCTTC. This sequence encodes CASEQGAHKGYTF. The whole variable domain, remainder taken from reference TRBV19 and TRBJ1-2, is DGGITQSPKYLFRKEGQNVTLSCEQNLNHDAMYWYRQDPGQGLRLIYYSQIVNDFQKGDIAEGYSVSREKKESFPLTVTSAQKNPTAFYLCASEQGAHKGYTFGSGTRLTVV.

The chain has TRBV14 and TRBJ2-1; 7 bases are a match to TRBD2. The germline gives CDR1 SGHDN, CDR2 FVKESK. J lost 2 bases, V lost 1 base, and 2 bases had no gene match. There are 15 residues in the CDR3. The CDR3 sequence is CASSQALAAYNEQFF. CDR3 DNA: TGTGCCAGCAGCCAAGCTCTAGCGGCCTACAATGAGCAGTTCTTC.

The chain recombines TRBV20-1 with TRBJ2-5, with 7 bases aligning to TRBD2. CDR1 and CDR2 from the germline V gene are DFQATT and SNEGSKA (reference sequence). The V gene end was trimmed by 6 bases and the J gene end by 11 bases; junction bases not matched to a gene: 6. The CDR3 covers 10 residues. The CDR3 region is CSAPTSAQYF. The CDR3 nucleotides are TGCAGTGCCCCTACTAGCGCTCAGTACTTC.

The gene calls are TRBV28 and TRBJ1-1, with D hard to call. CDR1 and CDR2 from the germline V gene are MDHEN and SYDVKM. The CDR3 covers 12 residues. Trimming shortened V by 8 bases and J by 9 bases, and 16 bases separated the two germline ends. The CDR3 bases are TGTGCCAGCTACCGGGAAAAAACTAAAGCTTTCTTT. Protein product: CASYREKTKAFF.

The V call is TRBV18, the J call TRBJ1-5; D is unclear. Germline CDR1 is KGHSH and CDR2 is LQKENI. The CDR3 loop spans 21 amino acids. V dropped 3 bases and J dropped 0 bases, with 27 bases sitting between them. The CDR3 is CASSPTPTPKGVRYSNQPQHF. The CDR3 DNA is TGTGCCAGCTCACCGACCCCGACTCCCAAGGGAGTAAGGTATAGCAATCAGCCCCAGCATTTT. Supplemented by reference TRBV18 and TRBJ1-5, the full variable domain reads NAGVMQNPRHLVRRRGQEARLRCSPMKGHSHVYWYRQLPEEGLKFMVYLQKENIIDESGMPKERFSAEFPKEGPSILRIQQVVRGDSAAYFCASSPTPTPKGVRYSNQPQHFGDGTRLSIL.

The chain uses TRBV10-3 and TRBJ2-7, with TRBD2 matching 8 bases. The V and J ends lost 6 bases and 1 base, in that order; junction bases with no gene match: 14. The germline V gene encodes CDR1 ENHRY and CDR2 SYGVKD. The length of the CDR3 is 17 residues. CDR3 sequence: CAIRPGGREGDSYEQYF. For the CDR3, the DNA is TGTGCCATCAGACCGGGGGGGCGCGAGGGAGATTCCTACGAGCAGTACTTC.

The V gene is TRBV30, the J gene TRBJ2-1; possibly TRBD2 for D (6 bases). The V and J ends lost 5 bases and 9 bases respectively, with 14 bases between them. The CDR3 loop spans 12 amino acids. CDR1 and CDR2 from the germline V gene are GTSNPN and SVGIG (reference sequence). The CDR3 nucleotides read TGTGCCTGGGACCAGGAGGGAGGTGAGCAGTTCTTC. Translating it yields CAWDQEGGEQFF.

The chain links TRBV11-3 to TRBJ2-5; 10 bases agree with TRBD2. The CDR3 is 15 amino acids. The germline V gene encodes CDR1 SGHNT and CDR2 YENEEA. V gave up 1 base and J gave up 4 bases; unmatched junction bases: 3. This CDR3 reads CASSLALAGGETQYF. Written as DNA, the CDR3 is TGTGCCAGCAGCTTAGCGTTAGCGGGAGGAGAGACCCAGTACTTC.

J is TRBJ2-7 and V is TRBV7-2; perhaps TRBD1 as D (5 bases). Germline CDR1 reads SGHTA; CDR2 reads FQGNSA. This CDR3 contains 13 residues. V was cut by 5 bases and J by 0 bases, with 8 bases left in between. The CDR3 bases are TGTGCCAGCAGCACCGACAGCTCCTACGAGCAGTACTTC. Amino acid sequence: CASSTDSSYEQYF. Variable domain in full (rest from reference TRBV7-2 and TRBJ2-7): GAGVSQSPSNKVTEKGKDVELRCDPISGHTALYWYRQSLGQGLEFLIYFQGNSAPDKSGLPSDRFSAERTGGSVSTLTIQRTQQEDSAVYLCASSTDSSYEQYFGPGTRLTVT.

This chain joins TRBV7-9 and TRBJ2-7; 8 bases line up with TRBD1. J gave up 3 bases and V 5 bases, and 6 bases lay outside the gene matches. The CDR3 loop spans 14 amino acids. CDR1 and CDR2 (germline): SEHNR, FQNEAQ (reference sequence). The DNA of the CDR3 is TGTGCCAGCAGCCGACAGGGGCAACGCTACGAGCAGTACTTC. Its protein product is CASSRQGQRYEQYF. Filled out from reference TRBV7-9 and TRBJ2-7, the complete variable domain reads DTGVSQNPRHKITKRGQNVTFRCDPISEHNRLYWYRQTLGQGPEFLTYFQNEAQLEKSRLLSDRFSAERPKGSFSTLEIQRTEQGDSAMYLCASSRQGQRYEQYFGPGTRLTVT.

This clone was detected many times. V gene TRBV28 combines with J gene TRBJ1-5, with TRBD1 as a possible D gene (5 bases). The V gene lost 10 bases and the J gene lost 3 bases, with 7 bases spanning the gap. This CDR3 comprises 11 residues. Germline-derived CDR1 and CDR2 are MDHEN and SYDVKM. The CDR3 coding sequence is TGTGCCACTGGACACAATCAGCCCCAGCATTTT. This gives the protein CATGHNQPQHF.

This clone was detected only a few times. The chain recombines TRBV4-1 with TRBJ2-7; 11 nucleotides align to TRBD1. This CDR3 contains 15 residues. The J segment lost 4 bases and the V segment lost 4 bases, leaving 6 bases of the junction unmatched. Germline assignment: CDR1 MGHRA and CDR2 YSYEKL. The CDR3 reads CASSPGQGDGYEQYF. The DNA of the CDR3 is TGCGCCAGCAGCCCGGGACAGGGGGATGGTTACGAGCAGTACTTC.

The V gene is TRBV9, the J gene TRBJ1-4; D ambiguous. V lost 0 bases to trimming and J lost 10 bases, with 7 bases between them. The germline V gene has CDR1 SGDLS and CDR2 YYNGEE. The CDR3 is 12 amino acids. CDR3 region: CASSVVGGKLFF. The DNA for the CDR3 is TGTGCCAGCAGCGTAGTTGGAGGAAAACTGTTTTTT.

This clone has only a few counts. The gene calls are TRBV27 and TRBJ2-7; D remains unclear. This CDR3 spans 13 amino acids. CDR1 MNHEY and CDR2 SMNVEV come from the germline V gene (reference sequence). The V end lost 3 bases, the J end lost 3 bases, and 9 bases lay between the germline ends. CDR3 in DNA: TGTGCCAGCAGTTTTATTGGTAGCTACGAGCAGTACTTC. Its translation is CASSFIGSYEQYF.

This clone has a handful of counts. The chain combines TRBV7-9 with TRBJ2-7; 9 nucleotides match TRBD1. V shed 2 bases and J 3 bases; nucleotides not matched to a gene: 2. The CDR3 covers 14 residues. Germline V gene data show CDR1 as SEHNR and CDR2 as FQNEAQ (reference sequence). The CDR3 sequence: CASSLTTGGYEQYF. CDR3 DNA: TGTGCCAGCAGCTTAACGACAGGGGGCTACGAGCAGTACTTC. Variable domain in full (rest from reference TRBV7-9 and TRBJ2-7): DTGVSQNPRHKITKRGQNVTFRCDPISEHNRLYWYRQTLGQGPEFLTYFQNEAQLEKSRLLSDRFSAERPKGSFSTLEIQRTEQGDSAMYLCASSLTTGGYEQYFGPGTRLTVT.

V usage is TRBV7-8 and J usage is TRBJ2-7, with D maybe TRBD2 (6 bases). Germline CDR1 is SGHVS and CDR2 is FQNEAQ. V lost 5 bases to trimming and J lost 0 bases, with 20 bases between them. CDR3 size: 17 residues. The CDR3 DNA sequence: TGTGCCAGCAGCCCGAACGGGGGAAAGGGTCTCTCCTACGAGCAGTACTTC. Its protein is CASSPNGGKGLSYEQYF.

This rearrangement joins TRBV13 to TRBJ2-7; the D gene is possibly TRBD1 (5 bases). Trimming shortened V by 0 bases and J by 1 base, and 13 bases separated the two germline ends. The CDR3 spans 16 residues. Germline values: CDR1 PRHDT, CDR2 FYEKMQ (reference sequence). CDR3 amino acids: CASSLGGQGYSYEQYF. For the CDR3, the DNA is TGTGCCAGCAGCTTAGGCGGGCAGGGATATTCCTACGAGCAGTACTTC.

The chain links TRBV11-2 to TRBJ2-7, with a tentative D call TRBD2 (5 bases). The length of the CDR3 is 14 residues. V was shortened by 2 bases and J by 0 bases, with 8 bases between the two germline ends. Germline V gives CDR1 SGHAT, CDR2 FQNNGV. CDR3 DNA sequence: TGTGCCAGCAGCTTAACGCTAGCCTCCTACGAGCAGTACTTC. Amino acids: CASSLTLASYEQYF.